Below, 5 T cell receptor beta chains from the same sample are listed, as sequenced in a study of human T cells and chemical hapten exposure. TCRdb reprocessed the RACE reads with MiXCR, giving one entry per CDR3 protein. The repertoire holds roughly 64,000 distinct CDR3 sequences, about 10% seen once, with 2% to 3% in the top ten. As for time point: patch test 3, about 24 weeks after DPC sensitization. Stated treatment: therapeutic diphenylcyclopropenone sensitization with weekly scalp DPC. This specimen consisted of whole blood, obtained in connection with sensitization to the hapten diphenylcyclopropenone (DPC). The receptors stem from a woman aged 25 to 45 with alopecia areata. Some clones in this sample may be carry-over from other donors' samples.

CDR3 coding DNA: TGTGCCAGCAGTGCCGGACAGGCCCAAGAGACCCAGTACTTC. This translates into CASSAGQAQETQYF. The chain links TRBV6-5 to TRBJ2-5; 7 bases agree with TRBD1. The CDR3 is 14 amino acids. V shed 5 bases and J 1 base; nucleotides not matched to a gene: 4. CDR1 MNHEY and CDR2 SVGAGI come from the germline V gene.

This clonotype has a handful of counts. This rearrangement joins TRBV3-1 to TRBJ2-7, with D perhaps matching TRBD2 (6 bases). CDR3 length equals 16 residues. Trimming shortened V by 0 bases and J by 3 bases, and 15 bases separated the two germline ends. Germline values: CDR1 LGHDT, CDR2 YNNKEL (reference sequence). As DNA, the CDR3 is TGTGCCAGCAGCCAAGATATCGGCGGGAAAATCTACGAGCAGTACTTC. Translation: CASSQDIGGKIYEQYF.

There are a few counts of this clonotype. This chain connects TRBV11-2 to TRBJ1-1; TRBD1 agrees at 7 bases. J gave up 9 bases and V 5 bases, and 9 bases lay outside the gene matches. This CDR3 comprises 13 residues. CDR1 SGHAT and CDR2 FQNNGV come from the germline V gene. CDR3: CASSPLPTGKAFF. CDR3 sequence (DNA): TGTGCCAGCAGCCCACTGCCGACAGGGAAAGCTTTCTTT. The full variable domain, rest sourced from reference TRBV11-2 and TRBJ1-1, is EAGVAQSPRYKIIEKRQSVAFWCNPISGHATLYWYQQILGQGPKLLIQFQNNGVVDDSQLPKDRFSAERLKGVDSTLKIQPAKLEDSAVYLCASSPLPTGKAFFGQGTRLTVV.

This chain connects TRBV7-2 to TRBJ1-1; D uncertain. CDR3 length: 13 amino acids. Trimming removed 5 bases at V and 10 bases at J, with 17 bases between. The germline gives CDR1 SGHTA, CDR2 FQGNSA. The CDR3 reads CASSPGPRPPAFF. CDR3 nucleotides: TGTGCCAGCAGCCCCGGGCCCAGGCCCCCAGCTTTCTTT.

Ten or more counts support this clonotype. This chain uses TRBV12-3 or TRBV12-4 with TRBJ2-2; the D is unclear. V gave up 11 bases and J gave up 5 bases, with 21 bases separating them. The CDR3 extends over 15 amino acids. The CDR3 DNA sequence: TGTGCCGACTCCCCCAGATCGTTCCCGACCGGGGAGCTGTTTTTT. It encodes CADSPRSFPTGELFF.